Listed below are T cell receptor beta chains from one sample, sequenced in a study of blood T cell repertoires in COVID-19. Assay used: immunoSEQ multiplex PCR; TCRdb lists only in-frame clones, some missing. This table holds roughly 330,000 clones, about 90% found once. Material: PBMCs or T cells enriched from blood (not recorded which). These receptors all come from a woman in her twenties or thirties who had recovered from COVID-19. Each CDR3 is given with its conserved first and last residue. Each record gives: V gene, clone size, J gene, D gene, CDR3 protein, CDR3 DNA. The D gene is left open where the match is weak. Rows may omit the clone size; those that give it use once, few, many or a size class.

>TRBV2|NA|TRBJ1-2|NA
CASSDEGNYGYTF
TGTGCCAGCAGTGACGAGGGTAACTATGGCTACACCTTC
>TRBV4-1|NA|TRBJ2-4|NA
CASSQEAGRPKNIQYF
TGCGCCAGCAGCCAAGAAGCAGGGAGGCCCAAAAACATTCAGTACTTC
>TRBV28|NA|TRBJ1-2|TRBD1
CASSRDRGLIYGYTF
TGTGCCAGCAGTAGGGACAGGGGACTGATCTATGGCTACACCTTC
>TRBV6-5|NA|TRBJ1-1|NA
CASSYYRTDNEAFF
TGTGCCAGCAGTTACTATAGGACAGATAATGAAGCTTTCTTT
>TRBV7-8|NA|TRBJ2-2|NA
CASSLGTNTGELFF
TGTGCCAGCAGCTTGGGGACTAACACCGGGGAGCTGTTTTTT
>TRBV19|NA|TRBJ2-7|TRBD1
CASSRTGLYEQYF
TGTGCCAGTTCCCGGACAGGGTTGTACGAGCAGTACTTC
>TRBV19|NA|TRBJ2-3|TRBD2
CASSTGIRGADTQYF
TGTGCCAGTAGTACCGGGATCCGGGGGGCAGATACGCAGTATTTT
>TRBV6-5|NA|TRBJ2-2|TRBD1
CASSKGTVSGELFF
TGTGCCAGCAGTAAGGGGACAGTTTCCGGGGAGCTGTTTTTT
>TRBV11-2|NA|TRBJ2-7|NA
CASSSAGSQYVIHEQYF
TGTGCCAGCAGCTCCGCAGGATCCCAGTACGTGATCCACGAGCAGTACTTC
>TRBV19|once|TRBJ2-5|NA
CASSMGLGRHETQYF
TGTGCCAGTAGTATGGGCCTTGGCCGTCATGAGACCCAGTACTTC
>TRBV6-5|NA|TRBJ2-2|NA
CASSNLVSVPGELFF
TGTGCCAGCAGCAATCTTGTTAGCGTCCCCGGGGAGCTGTTTTTT
>TRBV11-1|NA|TRBJ2-5|TRBD2
CASSSGGETQYF
TGTGCCAGCAGCTCCGGGGGGGAGACCCAGTACTTC
>TRBV9|NA|TRBJ2-5|NA
CASSATPRETQYF
TGTGCCAGCAGCGCAACGCCCAGAGAGACCCAGTACTTC
>TRBV9|once|TRBJ2-6|TRBD1
CASSPLSGGSGANVLTF
TGTGCCAGCAGCCCCCTCTCAGGGGGATCTGGGGCCAACGTCCTGACTTTC
>TRBV6-5|once|TRBJ1-1|NA
CASSPGVVNTEAFF
TGTGCCAGCAGTCCCGGGGTGGTGAACACTGAAGCTTTCTTT
>TRBV3-1/TRBV3-2|NA|TRBJ1-1|NA
CASSQTQNRNTEAFF
TGTGCCAGCAGCCAGACACAGAACCGGAACACTGAAGCTTTCTTT
>TRBV19|NA|TRBJ2-5|TRBD1
CASSIGRQGAQETQYF
TGTGCCAGTAGTATAGGGAGACAGGGGGCCCAAGAGACCCAGTACTTC
>TRBV28|NA|TRBJ2-6|NA
CASSTRTGANVLTF
TGTGCCAGCAGTACTCGAACTGGGGCCAACGTCCTGACTTTC